The clone carrying this T cell receptor (beta chain) was recorded a few times. What it binds is unknown. V was clipped by 4 bases and J by 8 bases, with 20 bases between them. The length of the CDR3 is 16 residues. Looked up from germline, CDR1 is PRHDT and CDR2 is FYEKMQ (reference sequence). These data belong to a study of beta chain features in type 1 diabetes. Study-wide results and caveats: Moderate yet significant TCRB CDR3 shortening was seen in Type 1 diabetes patients in all four CD4+ subsets.

The isolated RNA, all of it, was reverse transcribed, so expressed TCRB transcripts were what got sequenced. Assay used: immunoSEQ multiplex PCR; TCRdb lists only in-frame clones, some missing. The table includes around 690,000 clones, about an eighth detected once. The sequencing sample was made of naive CD4+ T cells from blood. This TCR was sampled from a man in his thirties or forties with type 1 diabetes. This rearrangement joins TRBV13 to TRBJ2-2, with a weak D call TRBD2 (6 bases). In DNA form, the CDR3 reads TGTGCCAGCAGCTCCCTATTCAAGACTAGTGCGGGGGAGCTGTTTTTT. Its protein product is CASSSLFKTSAGELFF. Variable domain in full (rest from reference TRBV13 and TRBJ2-2): AAGVIQSPRHLIKEKRETATLKCYPIPRHDTVYWYQQGPGQDPQFLISFYEKMQSDKGSIPDRFSAQQFSDYHSELNMSSLELGDSALYFCASSSLFKTSAGELFFGEGSRLTVL.